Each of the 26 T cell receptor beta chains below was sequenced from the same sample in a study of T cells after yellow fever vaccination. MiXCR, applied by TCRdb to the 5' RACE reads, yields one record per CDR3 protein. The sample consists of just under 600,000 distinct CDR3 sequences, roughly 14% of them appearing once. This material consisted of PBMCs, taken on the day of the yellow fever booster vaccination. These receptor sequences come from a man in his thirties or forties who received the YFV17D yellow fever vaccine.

CDR3 region: CASSQGQSGPYEQYF. The DNA of the CDR3 is TGCGCCAGCAGCCAAGGACAGTCGGGACCCTACGAGCAGTACTTC. The chain links TRBV4-3 to TRBJ2-7; either TRBD1 or TRBD2 may supply D (5 bases each). The CDR3 covers 15 residues. CDR1 LGHNA and CDR2 YSLEER come from the germline V gene. With 1 base removed from V and 2 bases from J, the gap between germline ends came to 12 bases.

The CDR3 DNA sequence: TGCGCCAGCAGAGGGGGACAGATCCAAGAGACCCAGTACTTC. Translation gives CASRGGQIQETQYF. The chain employs TRBV5-1 and TRBJ2-5; TRBD1 matches 7 bases. CDR3 length: 14 residues. J was trimmed by 1 base and V by 5 bases; bases with no gene match: 5. From germline, CDR1 is SGHRS and CDR2 YFSETQ.

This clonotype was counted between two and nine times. The CDR3 DNA follows: TGCGCCAGCAGTGTTGACAGGGGTCAGCCCCAGCATTTT. Amino acid sequence: CASSVDRGQPQHF. The gene calls are TRBV10-1 and TRBJ1-5; 8 bases match TRBD1. Germline CDR1 is WNHNN and CDR2 is SYGVQD (reference sequence). With 4 bases clipped from V and 6 bases from J, the junction kept 2 bases outside the gene matches. This CDR3 contains 13 residues.

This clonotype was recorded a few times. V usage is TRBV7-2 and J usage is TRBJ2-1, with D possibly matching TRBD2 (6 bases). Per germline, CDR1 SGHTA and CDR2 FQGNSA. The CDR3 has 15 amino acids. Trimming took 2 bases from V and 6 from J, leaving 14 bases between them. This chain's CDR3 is CASSLLGRTGNEQFF. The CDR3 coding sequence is TGTGCCAGCAGCTTATTAGGGAGGACCGGCAATGAGCAGTTCTTC. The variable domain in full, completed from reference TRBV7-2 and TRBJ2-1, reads GAGVSQSPSNKVTEKGKDVELRCDPISGHTALYWYRQSLGQGLEFLIYFQGNSAPDKSGLPSDRFSAERTGGSVSTLTIQRTQQEDSAVYLCASSLLGRTGNEQFFGPGTRLTVL.

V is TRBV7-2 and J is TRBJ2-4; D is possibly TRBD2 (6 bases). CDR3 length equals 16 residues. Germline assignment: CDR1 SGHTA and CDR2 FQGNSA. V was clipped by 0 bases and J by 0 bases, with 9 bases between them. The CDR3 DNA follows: TGTGCCAGCAGCTTAGCGAGGGGAGGAGCCAAAAACATTCAGTACTTC. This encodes CASSLARGGAKNIQYF.

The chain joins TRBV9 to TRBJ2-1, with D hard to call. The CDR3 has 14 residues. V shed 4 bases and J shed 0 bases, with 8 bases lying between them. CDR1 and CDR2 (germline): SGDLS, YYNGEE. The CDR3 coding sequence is TGTGCCAGCAGCCACCTCAGCTCCTACAATGAGCAGTTCTTC. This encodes CASSHLSSYNEQFF.

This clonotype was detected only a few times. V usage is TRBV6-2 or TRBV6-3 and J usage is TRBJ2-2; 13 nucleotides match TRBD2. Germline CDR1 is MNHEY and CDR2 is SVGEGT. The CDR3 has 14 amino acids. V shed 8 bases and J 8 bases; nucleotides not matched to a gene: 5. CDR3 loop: CASGWTSGRGELFF. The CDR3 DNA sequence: TGTGCCAGCGGATGGACTAGCGGGAGAGGGGAGCTGTTTTTT.

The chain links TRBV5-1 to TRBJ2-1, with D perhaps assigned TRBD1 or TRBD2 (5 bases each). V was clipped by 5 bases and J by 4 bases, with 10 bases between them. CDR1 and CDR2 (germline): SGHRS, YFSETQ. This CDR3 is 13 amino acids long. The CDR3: CASRGDAYNEQFF. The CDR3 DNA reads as TGCGCCAGCAGGGGGGACGCTTACAATGAGCAGTTCTTC.

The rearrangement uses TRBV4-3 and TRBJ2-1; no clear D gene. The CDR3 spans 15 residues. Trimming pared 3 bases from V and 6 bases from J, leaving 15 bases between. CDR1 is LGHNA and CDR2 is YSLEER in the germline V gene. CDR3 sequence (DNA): TGCGCCAGCAGCCAGAACCAAATAGGTGTCAATGAGCAGTTCTTC. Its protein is CASSQNQIGVNEQFF.

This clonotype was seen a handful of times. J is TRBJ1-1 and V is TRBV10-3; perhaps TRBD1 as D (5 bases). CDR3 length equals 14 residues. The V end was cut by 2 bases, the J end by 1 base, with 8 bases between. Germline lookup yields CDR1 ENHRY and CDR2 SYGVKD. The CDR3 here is CAISERGGNTEAFF. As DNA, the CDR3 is TGTGCCATCAGTGAGAGGGGAGGGAACACTGAAGCTTTCTTT.

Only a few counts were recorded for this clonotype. The CDR3 bases are TGCAGTGCTAGAGATCTCCAGGGGGCCTACGAGCAGTACTTC. It translates to CSARDLQGAYEQYF. V usage is TRBV20-1 and J usage is TRBJ2-7; TRBD1 agrees at 7 bases. After removal of 0 bases from V and 2 bases from J, the junction contained 4 bases not matched to a gene. The CDR3 is made up of 14 amino acids. The V gene's germline CDR1 is DFQATT and CDR2 SNEGSKA (reference sequence).

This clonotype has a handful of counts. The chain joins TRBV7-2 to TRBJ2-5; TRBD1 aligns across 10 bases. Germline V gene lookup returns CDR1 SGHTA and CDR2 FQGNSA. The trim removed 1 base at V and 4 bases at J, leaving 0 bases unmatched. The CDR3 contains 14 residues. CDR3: CASSLGTGGETQYF. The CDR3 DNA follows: TGTGCCAGCAGCTTAGGGACAGGGGGAGAGACCCAGTACTTC.

CDR3 in DNA: TGTGCCAGCAATCGCCCCATCGGGGAGCTGTTTTTT. This encodes CASNRPIGELFF. The chain recombines TRBV28 with TRBJ2-2, with D unresolved. The germline V gene has CDR1 MDHEN and CDR2 SYDVKM. Between the trimmed V and J ends, which lost 7 bases and 7 bases, there was a span of 10 bases. This CDR3 has 12 amino acids.

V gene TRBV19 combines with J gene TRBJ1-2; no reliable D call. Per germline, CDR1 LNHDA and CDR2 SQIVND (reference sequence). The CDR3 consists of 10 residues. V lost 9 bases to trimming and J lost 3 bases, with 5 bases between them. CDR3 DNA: TGTGCCAGGACGGACTATGGCTACACCTTC. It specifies CARTDYGYTF. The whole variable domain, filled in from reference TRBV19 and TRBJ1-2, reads DGGITQSPKYLFRKEGQNVTLSCEQNLNHDAMYWYRQDPGQGLRLIYYSQIVNDFQKGDIAEGYSVSREKKESFPLTVTSAQKNPTAFYLCARTDYGYTFGSGTRLTVV.

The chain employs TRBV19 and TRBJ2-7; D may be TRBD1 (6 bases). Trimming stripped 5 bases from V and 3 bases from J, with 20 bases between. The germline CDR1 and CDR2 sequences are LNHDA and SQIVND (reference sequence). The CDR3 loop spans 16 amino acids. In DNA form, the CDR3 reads TGTGCCAGTAGTGGCCTGCAGGACAGCCCTAGCTACGAGCAGTACTTC. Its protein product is CASSGLQDSPSYEQYF.

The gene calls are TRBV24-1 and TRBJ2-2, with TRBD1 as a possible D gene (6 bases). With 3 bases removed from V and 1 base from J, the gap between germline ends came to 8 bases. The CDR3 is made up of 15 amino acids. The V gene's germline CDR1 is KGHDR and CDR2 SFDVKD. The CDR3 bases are TGTGCCACCAGTGATCCGGGACAGAACACCGGGGAGCTGTTTTTT. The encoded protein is CATSDPGQNTGELFF.

CDR3 nucleotides: TGCAGCCCACAAAACAGCCCCACGAATGAGCAGTTCTTC. Protein sequence: CSPQNSPTNEQFF. The chain is built from TRBV20-1 and TRBJ2-1; D gene unclear. CDR1 and CDR2 from the germline V gene are DFQATT and SNEGSKA (reference sequence). The CDR3 runs to 13 residues.

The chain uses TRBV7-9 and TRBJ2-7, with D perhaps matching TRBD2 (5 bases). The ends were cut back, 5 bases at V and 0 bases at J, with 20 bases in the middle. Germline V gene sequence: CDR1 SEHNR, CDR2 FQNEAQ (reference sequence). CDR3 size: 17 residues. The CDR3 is CASSLTRGGEDSYEQYF. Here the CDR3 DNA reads TGTGCCAGCAGCCTAACCCGAGGAGGCGAAGACTCCTACGAGCAGTACTTC.

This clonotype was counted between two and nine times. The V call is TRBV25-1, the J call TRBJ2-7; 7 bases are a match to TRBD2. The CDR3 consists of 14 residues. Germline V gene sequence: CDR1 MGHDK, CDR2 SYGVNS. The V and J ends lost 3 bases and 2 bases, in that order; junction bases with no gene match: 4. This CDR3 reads CASSDAGLTYEQYF. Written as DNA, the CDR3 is TGTGCCAGCAGTGACGCGGGACTAACCTACGAGCAGTACTTC.

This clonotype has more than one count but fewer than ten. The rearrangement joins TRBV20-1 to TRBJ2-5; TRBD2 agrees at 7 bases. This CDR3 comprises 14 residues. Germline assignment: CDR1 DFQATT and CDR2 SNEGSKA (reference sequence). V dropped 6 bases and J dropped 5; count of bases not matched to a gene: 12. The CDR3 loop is CSAQRRGGSETQYF. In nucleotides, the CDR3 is TGCAGTGCCCAAAGGCGGGGAGGGTCCGAGACCCAGTACTTC.

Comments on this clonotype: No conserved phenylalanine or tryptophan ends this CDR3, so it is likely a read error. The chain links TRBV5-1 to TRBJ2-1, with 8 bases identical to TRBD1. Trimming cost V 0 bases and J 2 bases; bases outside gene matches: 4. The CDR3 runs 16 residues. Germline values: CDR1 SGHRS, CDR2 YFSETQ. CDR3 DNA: TGCGCCAGCAGCTTGGCTCAGGGGGCCACCTACAATGAGCAGTTCCTC. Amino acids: CASSLAQGATYNEQFL.

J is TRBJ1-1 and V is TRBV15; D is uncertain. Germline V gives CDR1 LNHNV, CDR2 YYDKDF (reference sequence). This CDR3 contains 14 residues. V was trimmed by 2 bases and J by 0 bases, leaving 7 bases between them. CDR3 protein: CATSRLGLNTEAFF. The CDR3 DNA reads TGTGCCACCAGCAGATTGGGCCTGAACACTGAAGCTTTCTTT.

The CDR3 loop reads CSASRYGYTF. DNA for the CDR3: TGCAGTGCCTCACGCTATGGCTACACCTTC. The J gene is TRBJ1-2, the V gene TRBV20-1; D gene ambiguous. V was clipped by 6 bases and J by 4 bases, with 6 bases between them. The germline gives CDR1 DFQATT, CDR2 SNEGSKA (reference sequence). The CDR3 is 10 amino acids.

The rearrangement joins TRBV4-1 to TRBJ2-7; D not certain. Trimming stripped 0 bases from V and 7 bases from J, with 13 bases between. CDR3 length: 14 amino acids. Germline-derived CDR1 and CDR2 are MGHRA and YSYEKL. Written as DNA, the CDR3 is TGCGCCAGCAGCCAAGAAGACATGGGTGGGGAGCAGTACTTC. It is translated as CASSQEDMGGEQYF.

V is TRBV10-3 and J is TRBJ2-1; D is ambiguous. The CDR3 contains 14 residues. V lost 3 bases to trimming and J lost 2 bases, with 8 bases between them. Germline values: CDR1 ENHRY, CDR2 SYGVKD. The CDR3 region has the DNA TGTGCCATCAGTGAAAGAGCGACCTACAATGAGCAGTTCTTC. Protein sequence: CAISERATYNEQFF.

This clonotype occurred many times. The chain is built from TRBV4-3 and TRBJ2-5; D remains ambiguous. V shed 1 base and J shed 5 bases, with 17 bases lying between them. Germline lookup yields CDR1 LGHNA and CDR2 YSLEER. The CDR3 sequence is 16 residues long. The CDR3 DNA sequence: TGCGCCAGCAGCCAAGGAGTGGATAGCTTTAGGGAGACCCAGTACTTC. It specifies CASSQGVDSFRETQYF.